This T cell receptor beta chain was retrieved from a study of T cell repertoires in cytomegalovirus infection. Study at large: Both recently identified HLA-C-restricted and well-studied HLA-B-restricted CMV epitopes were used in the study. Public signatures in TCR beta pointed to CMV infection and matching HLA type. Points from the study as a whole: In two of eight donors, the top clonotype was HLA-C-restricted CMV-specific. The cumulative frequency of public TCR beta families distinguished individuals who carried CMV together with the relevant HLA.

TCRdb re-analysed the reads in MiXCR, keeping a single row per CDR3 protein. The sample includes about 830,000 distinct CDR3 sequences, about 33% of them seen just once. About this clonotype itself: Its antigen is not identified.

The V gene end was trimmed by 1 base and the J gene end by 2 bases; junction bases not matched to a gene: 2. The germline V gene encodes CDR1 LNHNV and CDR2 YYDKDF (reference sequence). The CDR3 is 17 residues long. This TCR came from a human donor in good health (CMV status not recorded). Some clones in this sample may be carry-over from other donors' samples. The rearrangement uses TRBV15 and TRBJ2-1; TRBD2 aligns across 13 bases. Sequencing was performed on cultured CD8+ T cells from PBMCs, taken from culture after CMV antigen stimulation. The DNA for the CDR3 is TGTGCCACCAGCAGAGGGACTAGCGGGGGAGCCTACAATGAGCAGTTCTTC. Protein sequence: CATSRGTSGGAYNEQFF.